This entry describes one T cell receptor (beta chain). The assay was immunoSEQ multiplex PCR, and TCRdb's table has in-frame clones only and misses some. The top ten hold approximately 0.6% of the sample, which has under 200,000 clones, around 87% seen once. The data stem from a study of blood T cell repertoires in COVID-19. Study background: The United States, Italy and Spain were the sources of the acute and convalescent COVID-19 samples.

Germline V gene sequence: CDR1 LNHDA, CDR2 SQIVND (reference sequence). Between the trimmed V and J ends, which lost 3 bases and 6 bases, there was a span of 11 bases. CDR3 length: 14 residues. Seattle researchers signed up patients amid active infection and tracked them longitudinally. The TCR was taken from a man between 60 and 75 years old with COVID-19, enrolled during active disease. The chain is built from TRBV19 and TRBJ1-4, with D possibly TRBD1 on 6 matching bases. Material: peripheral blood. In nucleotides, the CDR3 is TGTGCCAGTAGTATTTTAGCAGGGGATGAAAAACTGTTTTTT. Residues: CASSILAGDEKLFF.